This TCR beta chain was observed in a study of metastatic and nonmetastatic thyroid tumors. Study-wide results and limits: Significantly greater TCR beta diversity was reportedly found in malignant thyroid tumors than in benign nodules (in blood and tumor).

By sample fraction, this clone is medium-sized (0.01 to 0.1%). Antigen: not known. TCRdb called clones again from the PCR reads with MiXCR. The table records roughly 2,000 clones, approximately 11% of them present only once. No treatment had been given to any patient before thyroid surgery. The ends lost 5 bases at V and 1 base at J; junction bases unmatched: 4. CDR1 and CDR2 (germline): PRHDT, FYEKMQ (reference sequence). The CDR3 sequence is 14 residues long. The chain joins TRBV13 to TRBJ2-5, with 7 bases that match TRBD1. Sequencing was carried out using tumor tissue. This receptor was taken from a female donor with papillary thyroid cancer or a benign thyroid nodule (not recorded which). Some clones in this sample may be carry-over from other donors' samples. Here the CDR3 reads CASSPRTGQETQYF. The CDR3 bases are TGTGCCAGCAGCCCCAGGACAGGCCAAGAGACCCAGTACTTC.